This is a list of T cell receptor beta chains from one sample in a study of blood T cell repertoires in COVID-19. Assay used: immunoSEQ multiplex PCR; TCRdb lists only in-frame clones, some missing. Of 100,000 to 150,000 clones listed, over 75% were seen once; the top ten hold over 9.5%. The source material was peripheral blood. The receptors shown here come from a man aged 60-69 years with acute or convalescent COVID-19. CDR3s include the opening cysteine and the closing phenylalanine or tryptophan.

v_gene,j_gene,CDR3aa
TRBV27,TRBJ2-7,CASSWEDEQYF
TRBV9,TRBJ2-7,CASSVAGRTYEQYF
TRBV28,TRBJ1-6,CATLGGLISYNSPLHF
TRBV5-1,TRBJ2-1,CASSLAVGGYNEQFF
TRBV19,TRBJ1-5,CASSRTEPAGLQPQHF
TRBV5-1,TRBJ2-1,CASSSLNRAGGNNEQFF
TRBV28,TRBJ2-2,CASSFLRGGELFF
TRBV19,TRBJ2-1,CASSIGTRTYNEQFF
TRBV5-1,TRBJ2-7,CASSFGGSLYEQYF
TRBV18,TRBJ2-7,CASSPPKGEQYF